Below, one T cell receptor beta chain is given with its context. This entry belongs to a study of blood T cell repertoires in COVID-19. About the research overall: Acute-phase and convalescent COVID-19 samples originated in the United States, Italy and Spain.

Some clones are missing from TCRdb's copy, which holds only in-frame ones; the method was immunoSEQ multiplex PCR. The sample includes 40,000 or so clones, about 85% of them seen just once. The CDR3 sequence is 13 residues long. Germline CDR1 is SGDLS and CDR2 is YYNGEE. The germline V and J ends were trimmed by 2 bases and 4 bases, with 9 bases remaining between them. What was sequenced was peripheral blood. The chain joins TRBV9 to TRBJ1-2; D unresolved. This receptor was identified in a human donor in a cohort sampled during active COVID-19. The CDR3 DNA reads TGTGCCAGCAGCGTTTCGGGAAGCTATGGCTACACCTTC. It encodes CASSVSGSYGYTF.